This T cell receptor beta chain was identified in a study of identifying expanded T cells in peripheral blood. A remark on this clone: Its target is unknown.

Using immunoSEQ multiplex PCR, the repertoire was profiled, and TCRdb retains in-frame clones only, with some absent. This repertoire shows 100,000 or so clones, roughly 89% found once; its top ten account for about 17%. The length of the CDR3 is 16 residues. Study outcomes and limitations: Differentially abundant clones: 0.95 to 1.5 between replicates, 16.4 at around 2 weeks, 19 to 20 at four.

This clonotype originated in a person aged 18 to 70 in good health. The chain joins TRBV21-1 to TRBJ2-7; the D call in the table, TRBD1, was not verified against the DNA. TRBV21-1 is deemed a pseudogene. Sequencing input: blood. CDR3 nucleotide sequence: TGTGCCAGCAGCGCTTTTGGGGACAGGGGGCCCCGCGAGCAGTACTTC. It encodes CASSAFGDRGPREQYF.